This T cell receptor (beta chain) was obtained from a study of beta chain features in type 1 diabetes. Study summary: Taken together, all samples contributed 95 million to 110 million examined sorted cells.

CDR1 and CDR2 (germline): MDHEN, SYDVKM. This CDR3 is 15 amino acids long. After removal of 6 bases from V and 6 bases from J, the junction contained 11 bases not matched to a gene. The isolated RNA, all of it, was reverse transcribed, so expressed TCRB transcripts were what got sequenced. TCRdb's copy holds only in-frame clones and misses some; the assay was immunoSEQ multiplex PCR. The sample records 90,000 to 110,000 clones, 40% being singletons. As for this clone: Its cognate antigen is unknown.

Study-wide findings and caveats: Any HLA-type effect on TCRB rearrangement remained unresolved here.

Purity exceeding 95% was reached by all sorted populations. Sequencing used stem cell memory CD4+ T cells from blood. This TCR was recovered from a woman aged 18-30 years in good health. This chain uses TRBV28 with TRBJ2-3; 8 bases match TRBD2. The CDR3 loop is CASSIGREPGDTQYF. The CDR3 DNA sequence: TGTGCCAGCAGCATCGGGAGGGAGCCGGGGGATACGCAGTATTTT.